A single TCR beta chain is shown here with its context. This CDR3 has 14 residues. Germline V CDR1 and CDR2: SGDLS, YYNGEE. Trimming took 3 bases from V and 3 from J; bases not matched to a gene: 3. TCRdb's table, derived via immunoSEQ multiplex PCR, lists solely in-frame clones and lacks some. The sample carries around 58,000 clones, more than 85% recorded once. This specimen belongs to a study of T cell changes during pregnancy in multiple sclerosis. This material consisted of peripheral blood, taken before pregnancy. The receptor was derived from a female donor with multiple sclerosis, enrolled in a pregnancy study. The V and J genes are TRBV9 and TRBJ2-1; 7 positions agree with TRBD1. The CDR3 here is CASSAGTVYNEQFF. The CDR3 DNA sequence: TGTGCCAGCAGCGCCGGGACAGTCTACAATGAGCAGTTCTTC.